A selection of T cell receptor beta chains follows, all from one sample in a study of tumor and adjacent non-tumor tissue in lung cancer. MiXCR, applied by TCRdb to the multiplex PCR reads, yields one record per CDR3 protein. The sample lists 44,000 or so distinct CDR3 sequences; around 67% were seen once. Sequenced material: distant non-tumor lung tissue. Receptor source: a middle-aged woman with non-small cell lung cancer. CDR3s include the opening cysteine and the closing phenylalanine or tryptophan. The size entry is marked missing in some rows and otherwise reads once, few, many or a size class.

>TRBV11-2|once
CASSLEGTGGYNEQLF
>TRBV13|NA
CASSSAGDHQPQHF
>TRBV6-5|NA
CTSSYSGYGYTF
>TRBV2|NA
CASTRQGPNTEAFF
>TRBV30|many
CAWSGPAALQLFF
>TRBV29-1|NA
CSLVNSGSYEQYF
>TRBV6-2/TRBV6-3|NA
CGSASAGVDSPLHF
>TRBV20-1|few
CSARDPDGGLGGYTF
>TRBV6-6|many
CASSYSSRSRNTEAFF
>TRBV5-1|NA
CACGLVGGVKETQYF
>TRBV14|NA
CASSQGYGVSGANVLTF
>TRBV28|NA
CAAAQTSGRGNFEQYF
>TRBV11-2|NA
CTSSFPGSVANVLTF
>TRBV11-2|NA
CASNWASGNSEQFF
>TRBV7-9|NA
CASSLGESGSNEQFF
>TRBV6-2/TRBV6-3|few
CASTSMRERDEQFF
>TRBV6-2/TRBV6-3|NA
CASSLGQGGYSEQFF